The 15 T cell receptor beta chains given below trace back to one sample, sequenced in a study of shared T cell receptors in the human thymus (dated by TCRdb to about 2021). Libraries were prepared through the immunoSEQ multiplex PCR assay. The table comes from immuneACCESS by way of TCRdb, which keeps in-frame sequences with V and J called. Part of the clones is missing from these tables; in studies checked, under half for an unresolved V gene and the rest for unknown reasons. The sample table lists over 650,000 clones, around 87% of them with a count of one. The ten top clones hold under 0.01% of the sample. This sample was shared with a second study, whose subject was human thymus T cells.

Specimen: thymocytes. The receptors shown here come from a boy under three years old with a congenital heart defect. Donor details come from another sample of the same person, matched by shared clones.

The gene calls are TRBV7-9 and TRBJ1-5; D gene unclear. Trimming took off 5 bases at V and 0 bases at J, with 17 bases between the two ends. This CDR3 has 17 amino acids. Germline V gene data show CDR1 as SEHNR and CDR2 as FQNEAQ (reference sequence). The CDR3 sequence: CASSHRRGNYSNQPQHF. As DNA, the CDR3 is TGTGCCAGCAGCCATCGGCGGGGTAACTATAGCAATCAGCCCCAGCATTTT.

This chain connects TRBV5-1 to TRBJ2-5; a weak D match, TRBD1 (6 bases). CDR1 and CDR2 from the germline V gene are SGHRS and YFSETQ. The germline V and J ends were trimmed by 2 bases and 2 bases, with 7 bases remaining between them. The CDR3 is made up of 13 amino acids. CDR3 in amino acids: CASSLGGQETQYF. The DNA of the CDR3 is TGCGCCAGCAGCTTAGGGGGACAAGAGACCCAGTACTTC.

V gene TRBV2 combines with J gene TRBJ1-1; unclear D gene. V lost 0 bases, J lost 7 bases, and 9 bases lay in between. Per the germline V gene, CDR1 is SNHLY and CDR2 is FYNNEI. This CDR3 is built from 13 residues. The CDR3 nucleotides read TGTGCCAGCAGTGAAGCGCTTGAGAGTGAAGCTTTCTTT. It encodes CASSEALESEAFF.

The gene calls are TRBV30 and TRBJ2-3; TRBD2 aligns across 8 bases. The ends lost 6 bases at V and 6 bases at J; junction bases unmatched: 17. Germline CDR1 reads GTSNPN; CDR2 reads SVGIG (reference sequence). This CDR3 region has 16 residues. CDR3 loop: CACPRISGKPTDTQYF. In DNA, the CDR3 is TGTGCCTGCCCCCGGATTAGCGGGAAACCGACGGATACGCAGTATTTT.

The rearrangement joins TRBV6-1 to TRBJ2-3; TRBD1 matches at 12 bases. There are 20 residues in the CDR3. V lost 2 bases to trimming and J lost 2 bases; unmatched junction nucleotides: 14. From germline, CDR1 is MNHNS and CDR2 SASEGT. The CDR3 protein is CASSETTGTGGSPFTDTQYF. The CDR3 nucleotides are TGTGCCAGCAGTGAAACAACCGGGACAGGGGGCTCTCCCTTCACAGATACGCAGTATTTT.

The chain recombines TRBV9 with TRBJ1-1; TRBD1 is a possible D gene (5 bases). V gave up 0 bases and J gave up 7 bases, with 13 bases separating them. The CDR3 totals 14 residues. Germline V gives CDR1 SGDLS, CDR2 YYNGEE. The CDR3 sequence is CASSVAGVGDEAFF. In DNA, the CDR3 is TGTGCCAGCAGCGTAGCGGGGGTGGGGGATGAAGCTTTCTTT.

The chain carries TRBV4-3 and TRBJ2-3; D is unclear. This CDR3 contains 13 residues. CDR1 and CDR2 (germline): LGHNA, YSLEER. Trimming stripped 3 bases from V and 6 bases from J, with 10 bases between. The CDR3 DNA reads TGCGCCAGCAGCCATCACAGTGCCGATACGCAGTATTTT. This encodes CASSHHSADTQYF.

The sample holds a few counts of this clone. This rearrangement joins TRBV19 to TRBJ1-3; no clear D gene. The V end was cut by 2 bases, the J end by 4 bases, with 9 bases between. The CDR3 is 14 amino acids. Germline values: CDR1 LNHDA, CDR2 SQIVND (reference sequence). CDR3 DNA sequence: TGTGCCAGTAGTATAATGGGCGAAGGAAACACCATATATTTT. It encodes CASSIMGEGNTIYF.

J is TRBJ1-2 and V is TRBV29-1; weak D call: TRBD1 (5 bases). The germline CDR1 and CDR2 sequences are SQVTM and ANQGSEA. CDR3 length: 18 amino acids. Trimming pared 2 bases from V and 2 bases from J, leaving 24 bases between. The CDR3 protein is CSVETGNMTALFNYGYTF. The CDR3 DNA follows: TGCAGCGTTGAAACTGGGAACATGACAGCTCTCTTCAACTATGGCTACACCTTC.

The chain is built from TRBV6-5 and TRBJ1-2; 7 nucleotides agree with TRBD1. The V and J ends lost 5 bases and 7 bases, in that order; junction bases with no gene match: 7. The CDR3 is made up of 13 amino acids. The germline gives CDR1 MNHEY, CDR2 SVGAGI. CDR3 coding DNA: TGTGCCAGCAGTGCTCGACAGGGTCCTGGCTACACCTTC. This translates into CASSARQGPGYTF.

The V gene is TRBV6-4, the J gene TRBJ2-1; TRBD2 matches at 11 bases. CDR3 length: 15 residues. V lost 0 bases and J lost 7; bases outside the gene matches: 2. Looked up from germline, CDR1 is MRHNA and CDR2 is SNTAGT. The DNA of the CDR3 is TGTGCCAGCAGTGACTCTGCTAGCGGGAGGAATGAGCAGTTCTTC. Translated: CASSDSASGRNEQFF.

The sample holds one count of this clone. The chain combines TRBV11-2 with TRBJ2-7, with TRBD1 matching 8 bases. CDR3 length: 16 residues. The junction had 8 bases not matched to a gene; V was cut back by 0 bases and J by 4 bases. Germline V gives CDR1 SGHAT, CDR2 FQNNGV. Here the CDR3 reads CASSLDLQGEWYEQYF. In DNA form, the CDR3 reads TGTGCCAGCAGCTTAGATTTACAGGGGGAATGGTACGAGCAGTACTTC.

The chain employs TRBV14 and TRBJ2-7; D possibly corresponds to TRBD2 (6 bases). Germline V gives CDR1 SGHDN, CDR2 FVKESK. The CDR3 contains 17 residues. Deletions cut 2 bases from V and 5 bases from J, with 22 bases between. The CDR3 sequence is CASSQQWRDGAWDEQYF. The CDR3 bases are TGTGCCAGCAGCCAACAGTGGAGGGACGGAGCTTGGGACGAGCAGTACTTC.

The CDR3 sequence is CASSPVGGAGANVLTF. CDR3 coding DNA: TGTGCCAGCAGCCCGGTAGGAGGGGCTGGGGCCAACGTCCTGACTTTC. V is TRBV5-4 and J is TRBJ2-6; D possibly corresponds to TRBD2 (6 bases). Germline values: CDR1 SGHNT, CDR2 YYREEE (reference sequence). The CDR3 has 16 amino acids. Deletions cut 4 bases from V and 2 bases from J, with 13 bases between. Complete variable domain (other parts from reference TRBV5-4 and TRBJ2-6): ETGVTQSPTHLIKTRGQQVTLRCSSQSGHNTVSWYQQALGQGPQFIFQYYREEENGRGNFPPRFSGLQFPNYSSELNVNALELDDSALYLCASSPVGGAGANVLTFGAGSRLTVL.

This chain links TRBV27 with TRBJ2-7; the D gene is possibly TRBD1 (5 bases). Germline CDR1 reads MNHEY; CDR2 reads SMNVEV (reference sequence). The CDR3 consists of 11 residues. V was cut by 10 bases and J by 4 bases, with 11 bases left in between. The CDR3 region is CATPTAYEQYF. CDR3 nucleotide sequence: TGTGCCACCCCGACAGCTTACGAGCAGTACTTC.